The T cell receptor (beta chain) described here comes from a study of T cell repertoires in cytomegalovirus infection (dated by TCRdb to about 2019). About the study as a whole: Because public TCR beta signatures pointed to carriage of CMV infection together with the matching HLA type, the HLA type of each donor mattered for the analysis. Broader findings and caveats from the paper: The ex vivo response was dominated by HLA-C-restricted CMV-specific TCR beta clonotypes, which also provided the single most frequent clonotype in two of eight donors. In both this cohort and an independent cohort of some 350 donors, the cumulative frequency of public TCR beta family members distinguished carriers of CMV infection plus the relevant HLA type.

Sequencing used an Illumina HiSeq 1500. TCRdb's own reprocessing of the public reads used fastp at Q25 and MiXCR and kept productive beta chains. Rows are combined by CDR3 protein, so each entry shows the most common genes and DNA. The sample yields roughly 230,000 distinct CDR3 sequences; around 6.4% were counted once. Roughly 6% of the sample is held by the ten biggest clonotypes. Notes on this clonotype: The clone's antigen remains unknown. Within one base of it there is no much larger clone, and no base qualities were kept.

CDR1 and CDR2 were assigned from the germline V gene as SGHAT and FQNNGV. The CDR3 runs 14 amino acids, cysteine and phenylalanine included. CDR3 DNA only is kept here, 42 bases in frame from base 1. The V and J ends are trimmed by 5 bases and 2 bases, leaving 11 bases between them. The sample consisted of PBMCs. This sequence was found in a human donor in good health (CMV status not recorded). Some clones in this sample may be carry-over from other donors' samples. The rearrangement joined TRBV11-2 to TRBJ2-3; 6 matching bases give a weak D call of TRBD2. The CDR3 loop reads CASSPGLFTDTQYF. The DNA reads TGTGCCAGCAGCCCCGGACTATTCACAGATACGCAGTATTTT.